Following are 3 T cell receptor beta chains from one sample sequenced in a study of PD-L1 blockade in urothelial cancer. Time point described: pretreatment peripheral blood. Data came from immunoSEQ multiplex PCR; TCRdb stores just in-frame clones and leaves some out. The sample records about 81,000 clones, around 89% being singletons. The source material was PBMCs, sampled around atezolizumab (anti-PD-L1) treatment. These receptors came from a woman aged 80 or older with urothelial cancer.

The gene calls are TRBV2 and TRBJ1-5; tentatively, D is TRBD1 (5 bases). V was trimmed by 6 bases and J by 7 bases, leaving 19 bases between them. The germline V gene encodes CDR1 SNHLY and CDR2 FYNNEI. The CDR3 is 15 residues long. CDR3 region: CASRSTDSSRQPQHF. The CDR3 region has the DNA TGTGCCAGCAGATCCACTGACAGTTCTCGGCAGCCCCAGCATTTT.

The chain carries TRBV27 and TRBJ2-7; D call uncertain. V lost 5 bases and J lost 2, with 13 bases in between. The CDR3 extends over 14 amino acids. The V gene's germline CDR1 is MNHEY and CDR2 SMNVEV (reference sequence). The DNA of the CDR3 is TGTGCCAGCAGTGCCACAGCTTCCACCTACGAGCAGTACTTC. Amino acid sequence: CASSATASTYEQYF.

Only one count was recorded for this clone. CDR3 DNA sequence: TGTGCCATCAGGGTAGCGGGAGTTAGTCACTACGAGCAGTACTTC. It is translated as CAIRVAGVSHYEQYF. The J gene is TRBJ2-7, the V gene TRBV10-3, with 9 positions matching TRBD2. This CDR3 has 15 residues. The germline CDR1 and CDR2 sequences are ENHRY and SYGVKD. Trimming at V came to 6 bases and at J to 3 bases, leaving 9 bases not matched to a gene.